Shown below are 20 T cell receptor beta chains from a single sample sequenced in a study of blood T cell repertoires in COVID-19. TCRdb's copy holds only in-frame clones and misses some; the assay was immunoSEQ multiplex PCR. This sample has around 220,000 clones, with around 90% found just once. The material sequenced was peripheral blood. The source is a man between 18 and 29 years old with active or convalescent COVID-19.

About this clone: At one of its ends the junction is not consistent with the germline gene, which may arise from a read error. V is TRBV20-1 and J is TRBJ2-7; D is unclear. Germline loops: CDR1 DFQATT, CDR2 SNEGSKA (reference sequence). This CDR3 is 11 amino acids long. The CDR3 here is CSTLLGDEQYF. The CDR3 coding sequence is TGTAGCACCCTGCTAGGCGACGAGCAGTACTTC.

The V call is TRBV6-1, the J call TRBJ1-1; the D gene is possibly TRBD1 (5 bases). V was trimmed by 2 bases and J by 6 bases, leaving 10 bases between them. The V gene's germline CDR1 is MNHNS and CDR2 SASEGT. The CDR3 loop spans 13 amino acids. The CDR3 region is CASSETRGSEAFF. The CDR3 region has the DNA TGTGCCAGCAGTGAAACAAGGGGCTCTGAAGCTTTCTTT.

The chain joins TRBV5-6 to TRBJ1-1; D not certain. Trimming removed 10 bases at V and 1 base at J, with 14 bases between. CDR1 is SGHDT and CDR2 is YYEEEE in the germline V gene. The CDR3 consists of 13 residues. The CDR3: CACRERGNTEAFF. The CDR3 DNA is TGTGCCTGTCGGGAACGGGGGAACACTGAAGCTTTCTTT.

The gene calls are TRBV2 and TRBJ2-7, with 10 bases identical to TRBD1. Trimming at V came to 2 bases and at J to 4 bases, leaving 5 bases not matched to a gene. Per germline, CDR1 SNHLY and CDR2 FYNNEI. The CDR3 totals 15 residues. The DNA of the CDR3 is TGTGCCAGCAGTGAATGGGACAGGGGTATTTACGAGCAGTACTTC. Translating it yields CASSEWDRGIYEQYF.

This chain joins TRBV12-3 or TRBV12-4 and TRBJ2-3; D not resolved. The CDR3 totals 13 residues. V was pared by 4 bases and J by 2 bases, with 7 bases between. The CDR3 DNA sequence: TGTGCCAGCAGTTCTACCAACACAGATACGCAGTATTTT. Translation gives CASSSTNTDTQYF.

The V call is TRBV29-1, the J call TRBJ1-2, with 7 bases aligning to TRBD1. This CDR3 has 14 amino acids. Per germline, CDR1 SQVTM and CDR2 ANQGSEA. V dropped 3 bases and J dropped 4; count of bases not matched to a gene: 8. DNA for the CDR3: TGCAGCGTTGACCTAGGGGGCATGGGCTATGGCTACACCTTC. Protein: CSVDLGGMGYGYTF.

The CDR3 loop is CASSQDGTGGDGYTF. The CDR3 DNA reads as TGCGCCAGCAGCCAAGATGGGACAGGGGGCGATGGCTACACCTTC. This chain connects TRBV4-3 to TRBJ1-2, with 12 bases identical to TRBD1. The junction had 2 bases not matched to a gene; V was cut back by 0 bases and J by 6 bases. Germline V lookup: CDR1 LGHNA, CDR2 YSLEER. The CDR3 extends over 15 amino acids.

The chain is built from TRBV7-9 and TRBJ2-1; 15 nucleotides match TRBD2. Germline CDR1 reads SEHNR; CDR2 reads FQNEAQ (reference sequence). Trimming took 7 bases from V and 9 from J; bases not matched to a gene: 10. The CDR3 is made up of 16 amino acids. Here the CDR3 DNA reads TGTGCCAGCACCGAATCCTCGGGACTAGCGGGGGGTGAGCAGTTCTTC. It translates to CASTESSGLAGGEQFF.

The genes are TRBV7-8 and TRBJ1-5, with TRBD1 matching over 8 bases. CDR1 is SGHVS, CDR2 FQNEAQ, per germline. With 6 bases clipped from V and 5 bases from J, the junction kept 9 bases outside the gene matches. The CDR3 has 15 residues. CDR3 nucleotide sequence: TGTGCCAGCAGTTTCCCCGGACAGGGCGATCAGCCCCAGCATTTT. As protein: CASSFPGQGDQPQHF.

This clone was observed once. V and J are TRBV19 and TRBJ1-1, with TRBD1 as a possible D gene (5 bases). This CDR3 is built from 19 residues. Trimming took off 6 bases at V and 4 bases at J, with 30 bases between the two ends. Per germline, CDR1 LNHDA and CDR2 SQIVND (reference sequence). The CDR3 loop is CASSTNGHGGRGGVTEAFF. The CDR3 region has the DNA TGTGCCAGTAGCACAAATGGACACGGGGGACGGGGGGGAGTCACTGAAGCTTTCTTT. The whole variable domain, filled in from reference TRBV19 and TRBJ1-1, reads DGGITQSPKYLFRKEGQNVTLSCEQNLNHDAMYWYRQDPGQGLRLIYYSQIVNDFQKGDIAEGYSVSREKKESFPLTVTSAQKNPTAFYLCASSTNGHGGRGGVTEAFFGQGTRLTVV.

The sample holds one count of this clone. The rearrangement uses TRBV6-5 and TRBJ1-6; D might be TRBD1 (5 bases). Looked up from germline, CDR1 is MNHEY and CDR2 is SVGAGI. Trimming left V 0 bases short and J 14 bases short, with 17 bases between. The CDR3 covers 15 residues. This chain's CDR3 is CASSYSKGSRGTLHF. The CDR3 bases are TGTGCCAGCAGTTACTCGAAGGGGTCTAGAGGCACCCTCCACTTT.

The rearrangement uses TRBV4-1 and TRBJ2-5; 9 bases are a match to TRBD1. CDR3 length: 16 residues. The V and J ends lost 2 bases and 5 bases, in that order; junction bases with no gene match: 9. Germline V gene sequence: CDR1 MGHRA, CDR2 YSYEKL. The DNA for the CDR3 is TGCGCCAGCAGCCAAATTCTCGGGACAGGGTGGGAGACCCAGTACTTC. Protein product: CASSQILGTGWETQYF.

The CDR3 DNA reads as TGTGCCAGCAGTTTAAGTCTAGCGGGCTCCTACAATGAGCAGTTCTTC. It yields the protein CASSLSLAGSYNEQFF. The chain employs TRBV6-5 and TRBJ2-1; 8 bases agree with TRBD2. Germline CDR1 MNHEY, CDR2 SVGAGI. After removal of 4 bases from V and 0 bases from J, the junction contained 5 bases not matched to a gene. The CDR3 has 16 residues.

The genes are TRBV12-5 and TRBJ2-1; D is possibly TRBD2 (6 bases). This CDR3 contains 15 residues. Trimming took off 0 bases at V and 5 bases at J, with 11 bases between the two ends. Germline-derived CDR1 and CDR2 are LGHNT and FRNRAP. CDR3 nucleotide sequence: TGTGCTAGTGGTTTGGTAGCGGGTTTAAACAATGAGCAGTTCTTC. Residues: CASGLVAGLNNEQFF.

The chain recombines TRBV7-9 with TRBJ2-7; 9 bases agree with TRBD1. The CDR3 loop spans 16 amino acids. The germline V gene has CDR1 SEHNR and CDR2 FQNEAQ (reference sequence). V lost 5 bases, J lost 5 bases, and 13 bases stayed unmatched. Here the CDR3 DNA reads TGTGCCAGCAGCCGGATAACGGGACAGGGTTTTGACGAGCAGTACTTC. Residues: CASSRITGQGFDEQYF.

The chain has TRBV6-5 and TRBJ2-2, with 11 bases that match TRBD2. CDR1 is MNHEY, CDR2 SVGAGI, per germline. The CDR3 sequence is 12 residues long. CDR3 region: CASGRASGELFF. The CDR3 DNA reads TGTGCTAGCGGGAGGGCCTCTGGGGAGCTGTTTTTT.

This rearrangement joins TRBV3-1 (or the pseudogene TRBV3-2) to TRBJ2-2, with D maybe TRBD1 (6 bases). This CDR3 is built from 19 residues. Germline assignment: CDR1 LGHDT and CDR2 YNNKEL (reference sequence). V lost 5 bases, J lost 4 bases, and 26 bases lay in between. The CDR3 loop reads CASSGAARGPSRFTGELFF. The CDR3 DNA reads TGTGCCAGCAGCGGAGCCGCCAGGGGCCCGTCCAGGTTCACCGGGGAGCTGTTTTTT.

V is TRBV6-4 and J is TRBJ1-2; 8 bases are a match to TRBD1. With V trimmed by 6 bases and J by 7 bases, 10 bases remained unmatched. The CDR3 has 14 residues. Germline CDR1 MRHNA, CDR2 SNTAGT. CDR3 protein: CASRGGQGGSGYTF. The CDR3 region has the DNA TGTGCCAGCAGGGGAGGACAGGGAGGGTCTGGCTACACCTTC.

The J gene is TRBJ1-1, the V gene TRBV6-5; maybe TRBD1 (5 bases). V was clipped by 6 bases and J by 8 bases, with 16 bases between them. The CDR3 has 13 residues. Per germline, CDR1 MNHEY and CDR2 SVGAGI. The CDR3 DNA is TGTGCCAGCAGAAGAGACAGTCGTCCCGAAGCTTTCTTT. Translating it yields CASRRDSRPEAFF.

To note about this clone: Because the CDR3's place on the DNA is in doubt, the DNA is left out and the CDR3 is given as listed by TCRdb. V is TRBV27 and J is TRBJ1-6; the table's D call, TRBD1, was not checked against the DNA. Counting both end residues, the CDR3 totals 16 amino acids. Germline loops: CDR1 MNHEY, CDR2 SMNVEV (reference sequence). The CDR3 sequence: CASSSSGQGHNSPLHF.